Shown below are 8 T cell receptor beta chains from a single sample sequenced in a study of lymphopenia after photon versus proton radiotherapy. Data came from immunoSEQ multiplex PCR; TCRdb stores just in-frame clones and leaves some out. The table includes under 75,000 clones, just under 95% detected once. Sample: peripheral blood, taken from a patient treated with photon-based radiotherapy. Receptor source: a woman between 40 and 50 years old with cholangiocarcinoma.

Regarding this clone: Other nucleotide sequences from this sample produce the same CDR3. V and J are TRBV6-1 and TRBJ1-1; no clear D gene. Germline V gene sequence: CDR1 MNHNS, CDR2 SASEGT. V was shortened by 4 bases and J by 1 base, with 7 bases between the two germline ends. This CDR3 region has 13 residues. The CDR3 sequence: CASSGGGNTEAFF. CDR3 coding DNA: TGTGCCAGCAGTGGCGGAGGGAACACTGAAGCTTTCTTT.

The chain employs TRBV5-6 and TRBJ1-6, with D hard to call. CDR1 and CDR2 (germline): SGHDT, YYEEEE. V was cut by 4 bases and J by 10 bases, with 9 bases left in between. This CDR3 region has 12 residues. This CDR3 reads CASSLRWSPLHF. Here the CDR3 DNA reads TGTGCCAGCAGCCTGAGGTGGTCACCCCTCCACTTT.

This chain uses TRBV18 with TRBJ2-7, with D possibly TRBD2 on 7 matching bases. CDR3 size: 18 residues. V dropped 0 bases and J dropped 0 bases, with 18 bases sitting between them. Germline V gives CDR1 KGHSH, CDR2 LQKENI. Written as DNA, the CDR3 is TGTGCCAGCTCACCACCGGGGGGGGGAACAGGGACCTCCTACGAGCAGTACTTC. Translating it yields CASSPPGGGTGTSYEQYF.

The chain recombines TRBV2 with TRBJ1-4; D remains ambiguous. CDR1 is SNHLY and CDR2 is FYNNEI in the germline V gene. V was cut by 6 bases and J by 2 bases, with 13 bases left in between. This CDR3 region has 15 residues. In DNA form, the CDR3 reads TGTGCCAGCAGCCTTGATTTCGGGACTAATGAAAAACTGTTTTTT. It is translated as CASSLDFGTNEKLFF. Complete variable domain (other parts from reference TRBV2 and TRBJ1-4): EPEVTQTPSHQVTQMGQEVILRCVPISNHLYFYWYRQILGQKVEFLVSFYNNEISEKSEIFDDQFSVERPDGSNFTLKIRSTKLEDSAMYFCASSLDFGTNEKLFFGSGTQLSVL.

This clone was seen just once. The chain couples TRBV28 to TRBJ1-5, with D perhaps matching TRBD1 (5 bases). The CDR3 has 13 residues. The V gene's germline CDR1 is MDHEN and CDR2 SYDVKM. Trimming took off 5 bases at V and 2 bases at J, with 7 bases between the two ends. The CDR3 loop is CASSIGGNQPQHF. In nucleotides, the CDR3 is TGTGCCAGCAGTATAGGGGGCAATCAGCCCCAGCATTTT.

This rearrangement joins TRBV29-1 to TRBJ1-1; no definite D call. V lost 6 bases and J 1 base, leaving 6 bases between the germline ends. The germline CDR1 and CDR2 sequences are SQVTM and ANQGSEA. The CDR3 has 11 amino acids. In DNA, the CDR3 is TGCAGCGTCAGACCGAACACTGAAGCTTTCTTT. Its protein product is CSVRPNTEAFF.

CDR3 DNA: TGTGCCAGTAGAACAATAGACACCTCCTCCTACGAGCAGTACTTC. It yields the protein CASRTIDTSSYEQYF. The chain joins TRBV19 to TRBJ2-7; D unclear. This CDR3 is built from 15 residues. The germline V gene has CDR1 LNHDA and CDR2 SQIVND (reference sequence). V gave up 6 bases and J gave up 0 bases, with 15 bases separating them.

V usage is TRBV7-9 and J usage is TRBJ1-1; D is perhaps TRBD1 (6 bases). The V gene lost 5 bases and the J gene lost 6 bases, with 19 bases spanning the gap. The CDR3 covers 15 residues. The germline gives CDR1 SEHNR, CDR2 FQNEAQ (reference sequence). This CDR3 is CASSQENRAGAEAFF. In nucleotides, the CDR3 is TGTGCCAGCAGCCAAGAGAACAGGGCAGGGGCTGAAGCTTTCTTT.